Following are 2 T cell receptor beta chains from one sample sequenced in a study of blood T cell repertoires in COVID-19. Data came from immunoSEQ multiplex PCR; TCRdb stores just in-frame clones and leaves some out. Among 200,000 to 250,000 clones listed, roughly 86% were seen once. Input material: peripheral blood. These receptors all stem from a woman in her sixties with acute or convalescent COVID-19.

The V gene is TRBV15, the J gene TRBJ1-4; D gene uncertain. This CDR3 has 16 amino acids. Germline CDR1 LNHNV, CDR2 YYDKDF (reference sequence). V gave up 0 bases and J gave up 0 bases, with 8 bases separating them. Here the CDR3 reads CATSRDLSSTNEKLFF. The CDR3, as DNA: TGTGCCACCAGCAGAGATCTTTCGTCAACTAATGAAAAACTGTTTTTT. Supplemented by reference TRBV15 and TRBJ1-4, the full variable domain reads DAMVIQNPRYQVTQFGKPVTLSCSQTLNHNVMYWYQQKSSQAPKLLFHYYDKDFNNEADTPDNFQSRRPNTSFCFLDIRSPGLGDTAMYLCATSRDLSSTNEKLFFGSGTQLSVL.

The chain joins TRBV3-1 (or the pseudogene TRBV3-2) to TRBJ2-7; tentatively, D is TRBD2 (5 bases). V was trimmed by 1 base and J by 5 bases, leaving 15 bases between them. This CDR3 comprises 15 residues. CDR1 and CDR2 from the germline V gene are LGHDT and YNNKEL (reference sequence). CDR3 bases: TGTGCCAGCAGCCAAGGGCGACGGGGAGTGCACGAGCAGTACTTC. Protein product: CASSQGRRGVHEQYF.